Below, one T cell receptor (beta chain) is given with its context. Its target is unknown. The CDR3 sequence is 14 residues long. This specimen belongs to a study of cytomegalovirus exposure and HLA in healthy donors. The PCR had 60 Vbeta and 13 Jbeta primers. Libraries were prepared by immunoSEQ multiplex PCR; TCRdb keeps only in-frame clonotypes and omits some of them. The data contain tens of thousands of clones, over 65% of them singletons. Study-wide results and caveats: CMV antigen specificity of a few CMV-associated chains was confirmed in vitro.

This TCR was sampled from a middle-aged woman in good health and CMV-seropositive. Material: PBMCs. The V and J genes are TRBV21-1 and TRBJ2-1; TRBD2 is the table's D call, not checked against the DNA. TRBV21-1 is described as a pseudogene. The CDR3 sequence: CASSPGVPYNEQFF. In DNA form, the CDR3 reads TGTGCCAGCAGCCCCGGGGTTCCCTACAATGAGCAGTTCTTC.